Following are 8 T cell receptor beta chains from one sample sequenced in a study of blood T cell repertoires in COVID-19. Profiled with immunoSEQ multiplex PCR; TCRdb holds only in-frame clones, not every one. The repertoire holds around 360,000 clones, with about 87% as singletons. Sequencing was carried out using peripheral blood. These receptors originate from a woman in her twenties or thirties with COVID-19, enrolled during active disease.

The chain couples TRBV18 to TRBJ2-7; 10 nucleotides agree with TRBD2. This CDR3 is 14 amino acids long. The ends lost 0 bases at V and 6 bases at J; junction bases unmatched: 2. Per the germline V gene, CDR1 is KGHSH and CDR2 is LQKENI. CDR3 amino acids: CASSPPPSGSEQYF. CDR3 bases: TGTGCCAGCTCACCACCGCCTAGCGGGAGCGAGCAGTACTTC.

The V and J genes are TRBV28 and TRBJ2-7, with 7 positions matching TRBD1. V dropped 4 bases and J dropped 5; count of bases not matched to a gene: 11. The germline V gene has CDR1 MDHEN and CDR2 SYDVKM. The CDR3 runs to 15 residues. DNA of the CDR3: TGTGCCAGCAGTTCCAGGCAGGGGGTTTCCCACGAGCAGTACTTC. Translation: CASSSRQGVSHEQYF.

CDR3 loop: CASSYGLAGPQETQYF. The CDR3 nucleotides are TGTGCCAGCAGCTACGGACTAGCGGGACCTCAAGAGACCCAGTACTTC. The chain carries TRBV9 and TRBJ2-5; TRBD2 matches 12 bases. CDR1 is SGDLS and CDR2 is YYNGEE in the germline V gene. The V segment lost 4 bases and the J segment 2 bases; nucleotides outside the gene matches: 6. The CDR3 is 16 residues long.

This clone was detected only a few times. The J gene is TRBJ1-2, the V gene TRBV5-1; 9 nucleotides match TRBD1. The CDR3 has 15 residues. Germline CDR1 reads SGHRS; CDR2 reads YFSETQ. The trim removed 0 bases at V and 2 bases at J, leaving 2 bases unmatched. In nucleotides, the CDR3 is TGCGCCAGCAGCTTGGTAGGGACAGGGAACTATGGCTACACCTTC. Protein sequence: CASSLVGTGNYGYTF.

The rearrangement joins TRBV9 to TRBJ2-1; 8 bases are shared with TRBD1. The CDR3 length is 15 residues. Germline-derived CDR1 and CDR2 are SGDLS and YYNGEE. V gave up 0 bases and J gave up 10 bases; unmatched junction bases: 9. The CDR3 loop is CASSVEAGGYYEQFF. CDR3 nucleotides: TGTGCCAGCAGCGTAGAGGCAGGGGGCTATTACGAGCAGTTCTTC.

The rearrangement links TRBV19 to TRBJ1-1, with 8 bases aligning to TRBD1. Germline V gene lookup returns CDR1 LNHDA and CDR2 SQIVND (reference sequence). Trimming removed 3 bases from V and 0 bases from J; junction bases left unmatched: 9. The CDR3 is made up of 17 amino acids. CDR3 loop: CASSITSGTGVNTEAFF. Written as DNA, the CDR3 is TGTGCCAGTAGTATCACCTCCGGGACAGGAGTGAACACTGAAGCTTTCTTT.

This clone was counted only a few times. The rearrangement links TRBV5-1 to TRBJ2-1; TRBD2 aligns across 14 bases. The CDR3 length is 16 residues. The germline CDR1 and CDR2 sequences are SGHRS and YFSETQ. V gave up 0 bases and J gave up 7 bases; unmatched junction bases: 3. CDR3 sequence: CASSLGGTSGRNEQFF. CDR3 sequence (DNA): TGCGCCAGCAGCTTGGGAGGGACTAGCGGGAGAAATGAGCAGTTCTTC. Using reference TRBV5-1 and TRBJ2-1 for the parts outside the CDR3, the full variable domain is KAGVTQTPRYLIKTRGQQVTLSCSPISGHRSVSWYQQTPGQGLQFLFEYFSETQRNKGNFPGRFSGRQFSNSRSEMNVSTLELGDSALYLCASSLGGTSGRNEQFFGPGTRLTVL.

This chain uses TRBV5-8 with TRBJ2-7; tentatively, D is TRBD1 (5 bases). This CDR3 spans 15 amino acids. Germline CDR1 reads SGHTS; CDR2 reads YDEGEE. Trimming removed 0 bases at V and 1 base at J, with 11 bases between. The CDR3 loop is CASSLGRQGSYEQYF. In nucleotides, the CDR3 is TGTGCCAGCAGCTTGGGTAGGCAGGGATCCTACGAGCAGTACTTC.